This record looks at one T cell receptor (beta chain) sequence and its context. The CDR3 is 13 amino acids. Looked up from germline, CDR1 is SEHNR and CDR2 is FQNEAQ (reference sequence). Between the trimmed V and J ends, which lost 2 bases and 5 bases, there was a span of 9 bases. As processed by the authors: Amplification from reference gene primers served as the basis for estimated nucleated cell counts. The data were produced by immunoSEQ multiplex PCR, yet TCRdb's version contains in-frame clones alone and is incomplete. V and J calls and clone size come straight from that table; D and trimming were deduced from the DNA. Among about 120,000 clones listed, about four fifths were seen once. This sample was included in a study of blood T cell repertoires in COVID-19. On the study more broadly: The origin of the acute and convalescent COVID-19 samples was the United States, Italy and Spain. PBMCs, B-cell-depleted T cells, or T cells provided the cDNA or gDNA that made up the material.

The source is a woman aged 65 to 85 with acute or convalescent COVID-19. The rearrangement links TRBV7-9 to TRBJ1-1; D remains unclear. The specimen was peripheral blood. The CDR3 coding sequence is TGTGCCAGCAGCTTAAGACGGGAGACTGAAGCTTTCTTT. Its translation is CASSLRRETEAFF.